The 24 T cell receptor beta chains below all came from one sample that was sequenced in a study of blood T cell repertoires in COVID-19. Assay used: immunoSEQ multiplex PCR; TCRdb lists only in-frame clones, some missing. The repertoire holds about 190,000 clones, with under 90% as singletons. What was sequenced was peripheral blood. All receptors derive from a man aged 40-55 years with acute or convalescent COVID-19.

The gene calls are TRBV19 and TRBJ1-1; D remains unclear. Trimming removed 4 bases at V and 1 base at J, with 7 bases between. The CDR3 totals 13 residues. CDR1 is LNHDA and CDR2 is SQIVND in the germline V gene (reference sequence). The CDR3 here is CASSTVPNTEAFF. In DNA form, the CDR3 reads TGTGCCAGTAGTACGGTCCCGAACACTGAAGCTTTCTTT. The whole variable domain, remainder taken from reference TRBV19 and TRBJ1-1, is DGGITQSPKYLFRKEGQNVTLSCEQNLNHDAMYWYRQDPGQGLRLIYYSQIVNDFQKGDIAEGYSVSREKKESFPLTVTSAQKNPTAFYLCASSTVPNTEAFFGQGTRLTVV.

In this sample, this clone turned up once. The chain is built from TRBV3-1 (or the pseudogene TRBV3-2) and TRBJ2-1, with 9 nucleotides matching TRBD2. The CDR3 totals 15 residues. CDR1 and CDR2 from the germline V gene are LGHDT and YNNKEL (reference sequence). The V gene end was trimmed by 2 bases and the J gene end by 3 bases; junction bases not matched to a gene: 2. In DNA, the CDR3 is TGTGCCAGCAGCCAAAGTAGCGGGAGCTACAATGAGCAGTTCTTC. Its translation is CASSQSSGSYNEQFF.

V gene TRBV9 combines with J gene TRBJ1-3; D may be TRBD1 (5 bases). CDR1 is SGDLS, CDR2 YYNGEE, per germline. The germline V and J ends were trimmed by 4 bases and 0 bases, with 11 bases remaining between them. CDR3 length: 15 amino acids. The CDR3 here is CASSLDSLSGNTIYF. As DNA, the CDR3 is TGTGCCAGCAGCCTCGACAGCCTCTCTGGAAACACCATATATTTT.

This chain links TRBV9 with TRBJ2-5; no reliable D call. The CDR3 runs 12 residues. V was trimmed by 3 bases and J by 2 bases, leaving 5 bases between them. Germline values: CDR1 SGDLS, CDR2 YYNGEE. In DNA form, the CDR3 reads TGTGCCAGCAGCGCCCTGCAAGAGACCCAGTACTTC. It codes for CASSALQETQYF.

This chain joins TRBV5-1 and TRBJ2-5, with D possibly TRBD2 on 5 matching bases. The V end was cut by 0 bases, the J end by 5 bases, with 11 bases between. The CDR3 covers 14 residues. Germline loops: CDR1 SGHRS, CDR2 YFSETQ. The CDR3 loop reads CASSLAGGPETQYF. The CDR3 nucleotides are TGCGCCAGCAGCTTGGCGGGCGGGCCCGAGACCCAGTACTTC.

The chain employs TRBV28 and TRBJ2-4; the match to TRBD1 covers 9 bases. Germline V gene lookup returns CDR1 MDHEN and CDR2 SYDVKM. There are 18 residues in the CDR3. With 6 bases clipped from V and 0 bases from J, the junction kept 12 bases outside the gene matches. The CDR3 region has the DNA TGTGCCAGCAGATCAAGGGACAGGGATTCACTAGCCAAAAACATTCAGTACTTC. Translated, it gives CASRSRDRDSLAKNIQYF.

This chain links TRBV6-5 with TRBJ2-2; TRBD1 might be the D (7 bases). The CDR3 runs to 14 residues. V dropped 6 bases and J dropped 7 bases, with 15 bases sitting between them. Germline V gives CDR1 MNHEY, CDR2 SVGAGI. The CDR3 nucleotides read TGTGCCAGCAGGCTACAGGGGCGGGGCGGGGAGCTGTTTTTT. It specifies CASRLQGRGGELFF.

This chain connects TRBV6-5 to TRBJ2-1; 9 bases align to TRBD1. The CDR3 consists of 14 residues. The germline V gene has CDR1 MNHEY and CDR2 SVGAGI. Losses at the gene ends were 6 bases for V and 9 bases for J; bases not matched to a gene: 9. Written as DNA, the CDR3 is TGTGCCAGCAGCACTGGGACAGGGATGAGTGAGCAGTTCTTC. Residues: CASSTGTGMSEQFF.

The V and J genes are TRBV5-6 and TRBJ1-1; no firm D call. The CDR3 length is 15 residues. V lost 0 bases and J lost 5, with 14 bases in between. Germline V CDR1 and CDR2: SGHDT, YYEEEE. The CDR3 reads CASSLDVGRQTEAFF. The CDR3 nucleotides are TGTGCCAGCAGCTTGGATGTGGGTAGACAAACTGAAGCTTTCTTT.

The gene calls are TRBV18 and TRBJ2-1, with D uncertain. V was shortened by 2 bases and J by 0 bases, with 11 bases between the two germline ends. From germline, CDR1 is KGHSH and CDR2 LQKENI. The CDR3 is 16 residues long. For the CDR3, the DNA is TGTGCCAGCTCACCAGCCTCAGCGCCCTCCTACAATGAGCAGTTCTTC. Encoded protein: CASSPASAPSYNEQFF. Full variable domain (remainder filled in from reference TRBV18 and TRBJ2-1): NAGVMQNPRHLVRRRGQEARLRCSPMKGHSHVYWYRQLPEEGLKFMVYLQKENIIDESGMPKERFSAEFPKEGPSILRIQQVVRGDSAAYFCASSPASAPSYNEQFFGPGTRLTVL.

The chain joins TRBV14 to TRBJ2-3, with D hard to call. Germline CDR1 reads SGHDN; CDR2 reads FVKESK. The CDR3 runs 14 residues. Trimming shortened V by 1 base and J by 4 bases, and 9 bases separated the two germline ends. DNA for the CDR3: TGTGCCAGCAGCCAAGGGGCCTTTCCAGATACGCAGTATTTT. Protein sequence: CASSQGAFPDTQYF. Combining the CDR3 with reference TRBV14 and TRBJ2-3 gives the whole variable domain EAGVTQFPSHSVIEKGQTVTLRCDPISGHDNLYWYRRVMGKEIKFLLHFVKESKQDESGMPNNRFLAERTGGTYSTLKVQPAELEDSGVYFCASSQGAFPDTQYFGPGTRLTVL.

This chain joins TRBV5-6 and TRBJ1-2; 10 bases fit TRBD1. The CDR3 is made up of 16 amino acids. Germline V gene data show CDR1 as SGHDT and CDR2 as YYEEEE. V was pared by 3 bases and J by 7 bases, with 12 bases of the junction left unmatched. This CDR3 is CASSSRDSTGGFGYTF. As DNA, the CDR3 is TGTGCCAGCAGCTCGAGGGATTCGACAGGGGGCTTTGGCTACACCTTC.

The V gene is TRBV19, the J gene TRBJ1-5, with 8 positions matching TRBD1. Germline loops: CDR1 LNHDA, CDR2 SQIVND (reference sequence). The CDR3 is 15 amino acids. J gave up 5 bases and V 3 bases, and 6 bases lay outside the gene matches. CDR3 nucleotide sequence: TGTGCCAGTAGTATTCAGGGGGCAGGGGATCAGCCCCAGCATTTT. Its translation: CASSIQGAGDQPQHF.

This clone was detected only once. The chain links TRBV4-1 to TRBJ1-4, with D possibly TRBD1 on 6 matching bases. The germline gives CDR1 MGHRA, CDR2 YSYEKL. The ends were cut back, 1 base at V and 8 bases at J, with 11 bases in the middle. The CDR3 is made up of 14 amino acids. The CDR3 region is CASSQGQDKEKLFF. In DNA, the CDR3 is TGCGCCAGCAGCCAAGGACAGGACAAGGAAAAACTGTTTTTT.

To note about this clone: Other DNA sequences in the same sample also yield this CDR3. The gene calls are TRBV6-5 and TRBJ1-3; D might be TRBD1 (6 bases). This CDR3 contains 15 residues. V was shortened by 4 bases and J by 0 bases, with 10 bases between the two germline ends. Germline CDR1 and CDR2: MNHEY and SVGAGI. CDR3: CASSLQGFSGNTIYF. The CDR3 DNA sequence: TGTGCCAGCAGTTTACAGGGATTCTCTGGAAACACCATATATTTT.

CDR3 loop: CASAYRGLNTGELFF. DNA of the CDR3: TGCGCCAGCGCCTACAGGGGGTTAAACACCGGGGAGCTGTTTTTT. The chain joins TRBV5-1 to TRBJ2-2, with 8 bases fitting TRBD1. CDR1 SGHRS and CDR2 YFSETQ come from the germline V gene. This CDR3 region has 15 residues. V shed 7 bases and J 2 bases; nucleotides not matched to a gene: 7. The entire variable domain, with the rest obtained from reference TRBV5-1 and TRBJ2-2, is as follows: KAGVTQTPRYLIKTRGQQVTLSCSPISGHRSVSWYQQTPGQGLQFLFEYFSETQRNKGNFPGRFSGRQFSNSRSEMNVSTLELGDSALYLCASAYRGLNTGELFFGEGSRLTVL.

This sequence joins TRBV6-4 and TRBJ2-5; no reliable D call. Looked up from germline, CDR1 is MRHNA and CDR2 is SNTAGT. The CDR3 covers 16 residues. V dropped 4 bases and J dropped 3 bases, with 18 bases sitting between them. DNA of the CDR3: TGTGCCAGCAGTGCACCCCGAGACGGAGAAAAAGAGACCCAGTACTTC. It encodes CASSAPRDGEKETQYF.

The chain carries TRBV5-1 and TRBJ2-7, with 10 bases that match TRBD2. Germline V CDR1 and CDR2: SGHRS, YFSETQ. J was trimmed by 3 bases and V by 4 bases; bases with no gene match: 1. This CDR3 contains 13 residues. CDR3 in DNA: TGCGCCAGCAGCGAGCGGGGGGGCTACGAGCAGTACTTC. It encodes CASSERGGYEQYF. The variable domain in full, with the rest retrieved from reference TRBV5-1 and TRBJ2-7, is KAGVTQTPRYLIKTRGQQVTLSCSPISGHRSVSWYQQTPGQGLQFLFEYFSETQRNKGNFPGRFSGRQFSNSRSEMNVSTLELGDSALYLCASSERGGYEQYFGPGTRLTVT.

This chain links TRBV5-1 with TRBJ1-3, with 8 bases fitting TRBD1. The germline gives CDR1 SGHRS, CDR2 YFSETQ. There are 15 residues in the CDR3. Unmatched junction bases numbered 3, after V lost 0 bases and J lost 4 bases. The CDR3 coding sequence is TGCGCCAGCAGCTTGGATGGGACAGGAGGAAACACCATATATTTT. It translates to CASSLDGTGGNTIYF.

The rearrangement uses TRBV4-1 and TRBJ2-2; no definite D call. Germline V gene sequence: CDR1 MGHRA, CDR2 YSYEKL. The CDR3 is 15 residues long. V dropped 0 bases and J dropped 0 bases, with 5 bases sitting between them. CDR3 in amino acids: CASSQDRTNTGELFF. In DNA, the CDR3 is TGCGCCAGCAGCCAAGACAGAACGAACACCGGGGAGCTGTTTTTT.

DNA of the CDR3: TGTGCCAGCAGTTACGCAGGGTCCAGGGAGCCCCAGCATTTT. This translates into CASSYAGSREPQHF. The chain joins TRBV6-5 to TRBJ1-5; weak D call: TRBD1 (5 bases). V lost 2 bases and J lost 8, with 13 bases in between. CDR3 size: 14 residues. The V gene's germline CDR1 is MNHEY and CDR2 SVGAGI.

The V call is TRBV5-1, the J call TRBJ2-7; 7 nucleotides agree with TRBD1. CDR3 size: 14 residues. V was clipped by 4 bases and J by 1 base; unmatched bases: 5. CDR1 is SGHRS and CDR2 is YFSETQ in the germline V gene. CDR3 DNA: TGCGCCAGCAGCACGGACAGGAGGTCCTACGAGCAGTACTTC. Translating it yields CASSTDRRSYEQYF.

The V and J genes are TRBV3-1 (or the pseudogene TRBV3-2) and TRBJ1-4; 7 bases are a match to TRBD1. V was clipped by 4 bases and J by 1 base; unmatched bases: 3. The CDR3 runs to 15 residues. Germline CDR1 is LGHDT and CDR2 is YNNKEL (reference sequence). Here the CDR3 DNA reads TGTGCCAGCAGCCCGAACAGGGGAACTAATGAAAAACTGTTTTTT. Translating it yields CASSPNRGTNEKLFF.

V and J are TRBV21-1 and TRBJ1-3. TRBV21-1 is a recognized pseudogene. This CDR3 is 17 amino acids long. This CDR3 is CASSKVPLNWSGNTIYF. The DNA of the CDR3 is TGTGCCAGCAGCAAAGTTCCCCTCAACTGGTCCGGAAACACCATATATTTT.